This T cell receptor (beta chain) was sequenced during a study of blood T cells in healthy people across ages. The second PCR ran about 6 to 12 cycles with a sample-barcoded 5' primer and J-beta primers. TCRdb re-derived calls from the 5' RACE reads in MiXCR, one entry per CDR3 protein. Among fewer than 2,000,000 distinct CDR3 sequences, 30% to 40% were seen once, and the ten largest hold 23%. V was shortened by 5 bases and J by 7 bases, with 14 bases between the two germline ends. Germline V gene sequence: CDR1 MNHEY, CDR2 SVGEGT. There are 14 residues in the CDR3. The clonotype comes from a human donor in good health. Material: blood. V usage is TRBV6-2 or TRBV6-3 and J usage is TRBJ1-4; weak D call: TRBD1 (5 bases). DNA of the CDR3: TGTGCCAGCAGTACGGACGGGGCCGGTGAAAAACTGTTTTTT. This translates into CASSTDGAGEKLFF.